The 30 T cell receptor beta chains given below trace back to one sample, sequenced in a study of PD-1 blockade in classical Hodgkin lymphoma. Profiled with immunoSEQ multiplex PCR; TCRdb holds only in-frame clones, not every one. The profile shows about 27,000 clones, approximately 85% of them singletons. Time point given: cycle 4 day 1 (C4D1), after 6 weeks of nivolumab. Every patient experienced relapse after autologous stem cell transplantation, and brentuximab vedotin exposure varied. Purified CD4+ T cells were obtained from thawed PBMCs through magnetic negative selection. The source was CD4+ T cells from blood, collected before the fourth cycle of nivolumab. These receptors all stem from a human donor with classical Hodgkin lymphoma.

The V gene is TRBV18, the J gene TRBJ1-1; weak D call: TRBD1 (6 bases). Deletions cut 6 bases from V and 4 bases from J, with 15 bases between. The CDR3 spans 14 residues. Per the germline V gene, CDR1 is KGHSH and CDR2 is LQKENI. This CDR3 reads CASSPGGMGTEAFF. In nucleotides, the CDR3 is TGTGCCAGCTCGCCCGGGGGCATGGGCACTGAAGCTTTCTTT.

The chain employs TRBV5-5 and TRBJ1-1; D is possibly TRBD1 (6 bases). The CDR3 totals 14 residues. Looked up from germline, CDR1 is SGHKS and CDR2 is YYEKEE (reference sequence). V was trimmed by 6 bases and J by 1 base, leaving 13 bases between them. The CDR3 nucleotides read TGTGCCAGCACCTTATACAGGGAGAACACTGAAGCTTTCTTT. Translating it yields CASTLYRENTEAFF.

A single count supports this clone. The CDR3, as DNA: TGCGCCAGCAGCTTGGGACAGGGGAAATACAATGAGCAGTTCTTC. This sequence encodes CASSLGQGKYNEQFF. The chain recombines TRBV5-1 with TRBJ2-1, with 8 bases that match TRBD1. This CDR3 region has 15 residues. The germline V gene encodes CDR1 SGHRS and CDR2 YFSETQ. Germline trimming cut 0 bases from V and 4 bases from J; bases unmatched to any gene: 3.

This chain connects TRBV5-6 to TRBJ1-1; D is ambiguous. The CDR3 length is 12 residues. V lost 4 bases to trimming and J lost 8 bases, with 12 bases between them. The germline CDR1 and CDR2 sequences are SGHDT and YYEEEE. As DNA, the CDR3 is TGTGCCAGCAGCGTGAACACAGTAGAAGCTTTCTTT. Encoded protein: CASSVNTVEAFF.

This chain joins TRBV6-5 and TRBJ2-1, with D hard to call. The CDR3 consists of 15 residues. Germline V gene sequence: CDR1 MNHEY, CDR2 SVGAGI. Trimming took 0 bases from V and 3 from J, leaving 9 bases between them. The CDR3 is CASSYSGFIYNEQFF. The CDR3 DNA follows: TGTGCCAGCAGTTACTCGGGCTTCATCTACAATGAGCAGTTCTTC.

The chain couples TRBV5-5 to TRBJ1-2; D remains unclear. Germline CDR1 and CDR2: SGHKS and YYEKEE (reference sequence). The CDR3 is 13 residues long. V lost 0 bases and J 6 bases, leaving 9 bases between the germline ends. CDR3 sequence: CASSLVAENGYTF. In DNA form, the CDR3 reads TGTGCCAGCAGCTTGGTTGCGGAAAATGGCTACACCTTC.

CDR3 sequence: CASSRDWLRPEAFF. The CDR3 coding sequence is TGTGCCAGCAGCCGGGACTGGCTAAGGCCTGAAGCTTTCTTT. The gene calls are TRBV14 and TRBJ1-1, with TRBD1 as a possible D gene (5 bases). The ends were cut back, 4 bases at V and 6 bases at J, with 15 bases in the middle. The CDR3 is made up of 14 amino acids. Germline lookup yields CDR1 SGHDN and CDR2 FVKESK.

The chain recombines TRBV19 with TRBJ1-1, with unresolved D. The germline gives CDR1 LNHDA, CDR2 SQIVND (reference sequence). The germline V and J ends were trimmed by 6 bases and 2 bases, with 13 bases remaining between them. The CDR3 runs to 14 residues. The DNA for the CDR3 is TGTGCCAGTAGCCAATCCCCTGGTAACACTGAAGCTTTCTTT. It translates to CASSQSPGNTEAFF.

The chain combines TRBV5-5 with TRBJ2-7, with D perhaps TRBD2 (6 bases). V lost 4 bases, J lost 4 bases, and 24 bases lay in between. This CDR3 has 17 residues. The germline CDR1 and CDR2 sequences are SGHKS and YYEKEE (reference sequence). The CDR3 loop reads CASSRRGVAAGDYEQYF. The CDR3 region has the DNA TGTGCCAGCAGCCGCCGAGGGGTCGCAGCGGGTGATTACGAGCAGTACTTC.

The chain combines TRBV5-4 with TRBJ1-2; D is ambiguous. The CDR3 has 15 residues. V was clipped by 0 bases and J by 7 bases, with 16 bases between them. Germline lookup yields CDR1 SGHNT and CDR2 YYREEE (reference sequence). The CDR3, as DNA: TGTGCCAGCAGCTTGGCCCTGGTGCAGGCGGGTGGCTACACCTTC. It yields the protein CASSLALVQAGGYTF.

This clone was found once. The gene calls are TRBV5-1 and TRBJ2-3; 7 bases are a match to TRBD2. The ends lost 1 base at V and 0 bases at J; junction bases unmatched: 8. Germline V lookup: CDR1 SGHRS, CDR2 YFSETQ. The CDR3 extends over 17 amino acids. CDR3 DNA sequence: TGCGCCAGCAGCTTGTCAGTAGCGGGCTCTAGCACAGATACGCAGTATTTT. Translated: CASSLSVAGSSTDTQYF.

V is TRBV4-3 and J is TRBJ1-2; no firm D call. V gave up 0 bases and J gave up 0 bases, with 11 bases separating them. The germline gives CDR1 LGHNA, CDR2 YSLEER. The CDR3 spans 16 residues. DNA of the CDR3: TGCGCCAGCAGCCAAGATTGGCAGAGTGCTAACTATGGCTACACCTTC. It encodes CASSQDWQSANYGYTF.

The genes are TRBV7-2 and TRBJ1-1; D gene uncertain. This CDR3 contains 16 residues. CDR1 is SGHTA and CDR2 is FQGNSA in the germline V gene. With 1 base removed from V and 3 bases from J, the gap between germline ends came to 15 bases. The CDR3: CASSLGSGRQYTEAFF. In DNA form, the CDR3 reads TGTGCCAGCAGCTTAGGATCCGGGAGGCAGTACACTGAAGCTTTCTTT.

The chain couples TRBV6-1 to TRBJ2-7, with D possibly TRBD1 on 6 matching bases. Per the germline V gene, CDR1 is MNHNS and CDR2 is SASEGT. The CDR3 spans 13 residues. V shed 6 bases and J shed 3 bases, with 12 bases lying between them. As DNA, the CDR3 is TGTGCCAGCAGAGCAGGGGTTTTCTACGAGCAGTACTTC. Amino acids: CASRAGVFYEQYF.

The chain recombines TRBV18 with TRBJ2-7; 9 bases are a match to TRBD2. J lost 7 bases, V lost 4 bases, and 11 bases had no gene match. Germline lookup yields CDR1 KGHSH and CDR2 LQKENI. The CDR3 totals 15 residues. As DNA, the CDR3 is TGTGCCAGCTCACTATTAGCGGGAGCCCAAGGAGAGCAGTACTTC. Protein: CASSLLAGAQGEQYF.

V is TRBV10-2 and J is TRBJ1-2; perhaps TRBD1 as D (5 bases). CDR3 size: 15 residues. V lost 3 bases, J lost 9 bases, and 20 bases lay in between. Germline V lookup: CDR1 WSHSY, CDR2 SAAADI. CDR3 loop: CASSDNRDGRESYTF. The CDR3 DNA reads as TGCGCCAGCAGTGATAACCGGGACGGCCGGGAGAGCTACACCTTC.

This clone was picked up one time. The genes are TRBV28 and TRBJ2-7, with a tentative D call TRBD1 (5 bases). The CDR3 is 14 residues long. Germline lookup yields CDR1 MDHEN and CDR2 SYDVKM. The ends were cut back, 4 bases at V and 2 bases at J, with 12 bases in the middle. The CDR3 sequence is CASSSRVGPYEQYF. Here the CDR3 DNA reads TGTGCCAGCAGTTCACGGGTGGGGCCCTACGAGCAGTACTTC.

The V gene is TRBV10-3, the J gene TRBJ1-2; the D gene is possibly TRBD1 (6 bases). The CDR3 runs 14 residues. CDR1 is ENHRY, CDR2 SYGVKD, per germline. Trimming cost V 3 bases and J 4 bases, with 12 bases left between them. CDR3: CAISEGQSLYGYTF. CDR3 nucleotides: TGTGCCATCAGTGAAGGACAGTCCCTCTATGGCTACACCTTC.

This chain connects TRBV27 to TRBJ1-2, with D hard to call. The V gene's germline CDR1 is MNHEY and CDR2 SMNVEV (reference sequence). Trimming cost V 4 bases and J 0 bases, with 9 bases left between them. The CDR3 covers 14 residues. The CDR3 sequence: CASSSRAANYGYTF. CDR3 in DNA: TGTGCCAGCAGTTCTAGGGCCGCTAACTATGGCTACACCTTC.

V is TRBV5-5 and J is TRBJ2-3, with 8 bases lining up with TRBD1. Germline V CDR1 and CDR2: SGHKS, YYEKEE (reference sequence). The CDR3 is 15 amino acids. J lost 3 bases, V lost 0 bases, and 3 bases had no gene match. The CDR3 DNA reads as TGTGCCAGCAGCTTGGCTACAGGGGGGACAGATACGCAGTATTTT. This gives the protein CASSLATGGTDTQYF.

This clone showed up just a few times. J is TRBJ1-2 and V is TRBV18; D remains ambiguous. The ends were cut back, 3 bases at V and 8 bases at J, with 13 bases in the middle. The CDR3 consists of 13 residues. Germline lookup yields CDR1 KGHSH and CDR2 LQKENI. CDR3 amino acids: CASSPERSVGYTF. The CDR3 DNA is TGTGCCAGCTCACCTGAGCGTAGTGTGGGCTACACCTTC.

This chain joins TRBV5-1 and TRBJ2-1; 9 nucleotides match TRBD2. J was trimmed by 8 bases and V by 2 bases; bases with no gene match: 8. This CDR3 contains 15 residues. Germline V gene sequence: CDR1 SGHRS, CDR2 YFSETQ. CDR3 region: CASSFTGTSRDEQFF. In DNA, the CDR3 is TGCGCCAGCAGCTTTACCGGGACTAGCCGGGATGAGCAGTTCTTC.

The rearrangement uses TRBV14 and TRBJ2-7; D gene uncertain. The V gene's germline CDR1 is SGHDN and CDR2 FVKESK. The CDR3 is made up of 14 amino acids. V was pared by 4 bases and J by 9 bases, with 19 bases between. The CDR3 region has the DNA TGTGCCAGCAGCCCTATAGAATCCCTCGGCGGGCAGTACTTC. Amino acids: CASSPIESLGGQYF.

V and J are TRBV22-1 and TRBJ2-7; TRBD1, as called in the table, went unchecked against the DNA. TRBV22-1 is flagged as a pseudogene. The CDR3 length is 13 residues. CDR3 DNA: TGTCCTGCTCGAAAACAGGGTGCCAGCGAGCAGTACTTC. It yields the protein CPARKQGASEQYF.

This chain uses TRBV6-1 with TRBJ2-5, with 12 bases fitting TRBD2. The V gene's germline CDR1 is MNHNS and CDR2 SASEGT. Trimming removed 0 bases from V and 6 bases from J; junction bases left unmatched: 2. CDR3 length equals 15 residues. The CDR3 sequence is CASSEARTSGKTQYF. In DNA, the CDR3 is TGTGCCAGCAGTGAAGCCAGGACTAGCGGGAAGACCCAGTACTTC.

The chain carries TRBV27 and TRBJ2-2; TRBD1 aligns across 8 bases. Germline V lookup: CDR1 MNHEY, CDR2 SMNVEV (reference sequence). There are 16 residues in the CDR3. V gave up 6 bases and J gave up 6 bases; unmatched junction bases: 12. As DNA, the CDR3 is TGTGCCAGCAGCATATCCCAGGGGGCAGGACCCGGGGAGCTGTTTTTT. It specifies CASSISQGAGPGELFF.

CDR3 DNA: TGTGCCAGCAGCTTAGGAGCGGTGGGGGCTGGAGATACGCAGTATTTT. This encodes CASSLGAVGAGDTQYF. V gene TRBV7-2 combines with J gene TRBJ2-3, with D possibly being TRBD1 (6 bases). This CDR3 contains 16 residues. Per germline, CDR1 SGHTA and CDR2 FQGNSA. Trimming shortened V by 1 base and J by 5 bases, and 16 bases separated the two germline ends.

The genes are TRBV30 and TRBJ2-3, with 8 nucleotides matching TRBD2. The CDR3 extends over 13 amino acids. The V segment lost 5 bases and the J segment 5 bases; nucleotides outside the gene matches: 6. CDR1 is GTSNPN, CDR2 SVGIG, per germline (reference sequence). DNA for the CDR3: TGTGCCTGGGCAGCGGGAGTGGTAGATACGCAGTATTTT. It encodes CAWAAGVVDTQYF.

The V gene is TRBV10-2, the J gene TRBJ1-6; no firm D call. Germline assignment: CDR1 WSHSY and CDR2 SAAADI. V was pared by 6 bases and J by 5 bases, with 11 bases between. CDR3 length: 14 amino acids. The CDR3 loop is CASRAEINNSPLHF. In DNA, the CDR3 is TGCGCCAGCAGGGCAGAGATAAATAATTCACCCCTCCACTTT.

V and J are TRBV27 and TRBJ1-1; D unclear. CDR3 length equals 13 residues. The V end lost 11 bases, the J end lost 5 bases, and 18 bases lay between the germline ends. CDR1 and CDR2 from the germline V gene are MNHEY and SMNVEV (reference sequence). The CDR3 is CAGPASEGTEAFF. The CDR3 nucleotides read TGTGCCGGACCGGCCTCCGAGGGAACTGAAGCTTTCTTT.